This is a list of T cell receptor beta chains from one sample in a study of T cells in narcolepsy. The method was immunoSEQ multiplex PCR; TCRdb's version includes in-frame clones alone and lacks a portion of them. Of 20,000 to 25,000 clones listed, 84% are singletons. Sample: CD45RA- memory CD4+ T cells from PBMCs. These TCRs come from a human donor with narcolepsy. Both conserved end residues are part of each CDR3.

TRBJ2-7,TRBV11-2,CASSLGGQGIYEQYF
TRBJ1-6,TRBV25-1,CASQPNQRPLDSPLHF
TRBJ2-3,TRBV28,CASGPYTQYF
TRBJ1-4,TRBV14,CASSQVDRVNEKLFF
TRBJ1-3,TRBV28,CASSINPGNTIYF
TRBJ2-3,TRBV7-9,CASSAAGTGGASNTQYF
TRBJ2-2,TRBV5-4,CASGQGGVPGELFF
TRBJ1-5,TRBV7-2,CASSLVVSNQPQHF
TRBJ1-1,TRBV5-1,CASSPRSMNTEAFF
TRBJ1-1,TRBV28,CASSLRRGRTEAFF
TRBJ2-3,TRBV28,CASSLEATDTQYF
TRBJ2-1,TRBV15,CATSPRTSYNEQFF
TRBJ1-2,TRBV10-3,CAISSGTANYGYTF
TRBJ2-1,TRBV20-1,CSAQNPNEQFF
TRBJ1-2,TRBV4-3,CASSPRTGLDGYTF
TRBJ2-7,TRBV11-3,CASSSPRQTSYEQYF
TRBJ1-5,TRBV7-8,CASSSNPGPLGQPQHF
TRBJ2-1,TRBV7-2,CASSPTREQFF
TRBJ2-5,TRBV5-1,CASSLNPGGETQYF
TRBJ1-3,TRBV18,CATGEDSGNTIYF